This TCR beta chain stems from a study of cytomegalovirus exposure and HLA in healthy donors. Overall study results and limits: According to an earlier analysis, most TCR beta V segments yielded productive rearrangements about 87% or about 30% of the time. CMV serostatus stood as the only immune exposure information on hand.

This CDR3 comprises 14 residues. The germline V gene has CDR1 MNHEY and CDR2 SMNVEV (reference sequence). V dropped 2 bases and J dropped 4 bases, with 9 bases sitting between them. This clone was observed a few times. Its target is unknown. PCR was performed using 60 Vbeta and 13 Jbeta primers. Profiled with immunoSEQ multiplex PCR; TCRdb holds only in-frame clones, not every one. There are around 140,000 clones in the sample; more than 9.5% occur only once, and roughly 1.9% lies in the top ten. Sequencing input: PBMCs. This sequence joins TRBV27 and TRBJ2-1; tentatively, D is TRBD2 (5 bases). This receptor was taken from a man in his fifties in good health and CMV-seronegative. The CDR3 reads CASSLRTPYNEQFF. CDR3 DNA sequence: TGTGCCAGCAGTTTAAGGACTCCTTACAATGAGCAGTTCTTC.